Presented here are 26 T cell receptor beta chains from one specimen sequenced in a study of T cells after yellow fever vaccination. TCRdb reprocessed the 5' RACE reads with MiXCR, giving one entry per CDR3 protein. The sample records 450,000 to 550,000 distinct CDR3 sequences, roughly a fifth being singletons. The sequencing here drew on PBMCs, taken 15 days after the yellow fever booster vaccination. The receptors derive from a young man who received the YFV17D yellow fever vaccine.

In this sample, this clonotype turned up a few times. The gene calls are TRBV20-1 and TRBJ2-7, with D unresolved. V lost 6 bases and J lost 4, with 10 bases in between. The CDR3 has 11 residues. Germline V CDR1 and CDR2: DFQATT, SNEGSKA (reference sequence). CDR3 nucleotides: TGCAGTGCCTCCGCTAGGTACGAGCAGTACTTC. It encodes CSASARYEQYF.

This clonotype was observed many times. The chain uses TRBV5-6 and TRBJ2-5; 7 bases map to TRBD1. CDR3 length equals 14 residues. Germline CDR1 and CDR2: SGHDT and YYEEEE. The junction had 7 bases not matched to a gene; V was cut back by 3 bases and J by 5 bases. CDR3 protein: CASSSPGGSETQYF. In DNA form, the CDR3 reads TGTGCCAGCAGCTCACCAGGGGGTTCCGAGACCCAGTACTTC.

This clonotype was picked up many times. V is TRBV5-6 and J is TRBJ1-1; D unclear. Trimming took 1 base from V and 4 from J, leaving 11 bases between them. Germline loops: CDR1 SGHDT, CDR2 YYEEEE. The CDR3 loop spans 14 amino acids. The CDR3 region has the DNA TGTGCCAGCAGCTTGTCGCTGGGGAGCACTGAAGCTTTCTTT. Translation: CASSLSLGSTEAFF.

The chain recombines TRBV7-3 with TRBJ2-2, with 7 bases fitting TRBD1. Looked up from germline, CDR1 is SGHTA and CDR2 is FQGTGA. V trimming: 5 bases; J trimming: 7 bases; junction bases outside the gene matches: 10. This CDR3 spans 15 amino acids. The CDR3 DNA follows: TGTGCCAGCAGCCCAACAGGGGCCGTGGGCGGGGAGCTGTTTTTT. Amino acids: CASSPTGAVGGELFF. Drawing the rest from reference TRBV7-3 and TRBJ2-2, the complete variable domain is GAGVSQTPSNKVTEKGKYVELRCDPISGHTALYWYRQSLGQGPEFLIYFQGTGAADDSGLPNDRFFAVRPEGSVSTLKIQRTERGDSAVYLCASSPTGAVGGELFFGEGSRLTVL.

The V and J genes are TRBV12-3 or TRBV12-4 and TRBJ2-3, with D tentatively TRBD2 (5 bases). This CDR3 has 16 residues. V was trimmed by 2 bases and J by 1 base, leaving 13 bases between them. The CDR3 loop reads CASSLRPTRGTDTQYF. The CDR3 DNA sequence: TGTGCCAGCAGTTTAAGGCCAACTAGGGGCACAGATACGCAGTATTTT.

V and J are TRBV19 and TRBJ2-1; 9 nucleotides align to TRBD1. The CDR3 contains 16 residues. CDR1 and CDR2 (germline): LNHDA, SQIVND (reference sequence). The V and J ends lost 3 bases and 0 bases, in that order; junction bases with no gene match: 3. In DNA form, the CDR3 reads TGTGCCAGTAGTATCCTGGGACAGGGCTCCTACAATGAGCAGTTCTTC. This codes for CASSILGQGSYNEQFF.

This clonotype was seen a handful of times. The V gene is TRBV20-1, the J gene TRBJ2-1; 7 bases align to TRBD2. The germline V gene has CDR1 DFQATT and CDR2 SNEGSKA (reference sequence). This CDR3 spans 12 amino acids. V lost 4 bases and J lost 7; bases outside the gene matches: 4. CDR3 residues: CSANRGVNEQFF. DNA for the CDR3: TGCAGTGCTAACCGGGGGGTGAATGAGCAGTTCTTC.

V and J are TRBV7-2 and TRBJ2-2; TRBD2 agrees at 10 bases. Trimming took 1 base from V and 14 from J; bases not matched to a gene: 13. The CDR3 has 16 amino acids. Germline loops: CDR1 SGHTA, CDR2 FQGNSA. The CDR3 is CASSLEFLAGDLELFF. CDR3 in DNA: TGTGCCAGCAGCTTAGAGTTCCTAGCGGGAGATTTAGAACTGTTTTTT. Complete variable domain (other parts from reference TRBV7-2 and TRBJ2-2): GAGVSQSPSNKVTEKGKDVELRCDPISGHTALYWYRQSLGQGLEFLIYFQGNSAPDKSGLPSDRFSAERTGGSVSTLTIQRTQQEDSAVYLCASSLEFLAGDLELFFGEGSRLTVL.

The chain employs TRBV5-1 and TRBJ1-1; D unclear. The germline V and J ends were trimmed by 0 bases and 6 bases, with 9 bases remaining between them. Germline assignment: CDR1 SGHRS and CDR2 YFSETQ. The length of the CDR3 is 13 residues. DNA for the CDR3: TGCGCCAGCAGCTTGGTCCGACGGGCTGAAGCTTTCTTT. This translates into CASSLVRRAEAFF.

The genes are TRBV5-5 and TRBJ2-7; 7 bases agree with TRBD2. The CDR3 extends over 16 amino acids. With V trimmed by 0 bases and J by 3 bases, 9 bases remained unmatched. Germline CDR1 reads SGHKS; CDR2 reads YYEKEE (reference sequence). The CDR3 coding sequence is TGTGCCAGCAGCTTGGCTATAGCTAGCGGATTCTACGAGCAGTACTTC. This translates into CASSLAIASGFYEQYF.

This clonotype was detected a few times. The V and J genes are TRBV29-1 and TRBJ2-7; 8 nucleotides align to TRBD2. Germline-derived CDR1 and CDR2 are SQVTM and ANQGSEA. The CDR3 is 14 residues long. After removal of 0 bases from V and 5 bases from J, the junction contained 6 bases not matched to a gene. CDR3 sequence: CSVEEAGDFDEQYF. The CDR3 DNA sequence: TGCAGCGTTGAAGAAGCGGGAGATTTCGACGAGCAGTACTTC.

This clonotype was counted only a few times. The chain links TRBV20-1 to TRBJ2-7, with 12 bases identical to TRBD1. Germline values: CDR1 DFQATT, CDR2 SNEGSKA (reference sequence). Trimming removed 5 bases from V and 4 bases from J; junction bases left unmatched: 9. The CDR3 is 15 residues long. Here the CDR3 DNA reads TGCAGTGCTTACAAGGGGGACAGGGGGCTTTACGAGCAGTACTTC. Residues: CSAYKGDRGLYEQYF.

The V gene is TRBV12-3 or TRBV12-4, the J gene TRBJ2-3; D perhaps matches TRBD2 (6 bases). V shed 3 bases and J shed 4 bases, with 14 bases lying between them. CDR3 length: 15 amino acids. Here the CDR3 reads CASSFAGPQSDTQYF. In DNA form, the CDR3 reads TGTGCCAGCAGTTTTGCGGGACCCCAATCAGATACGCAGTATTTT.

This clonotype was seen more than once but under ten times. The gene calls are TRBV20-1 and TRBJ2-3, with D perhaps TRBD1 (6 bases). Trimming removed 5 bases from V and 6 bases from J, with 12 bases in between. The CDR3 covers 12 residues. Looked up from germline, CDR1 is DFQATT and CDR2 is SNEGSKA (reference sequence). CDR3 sequence: CSAPNQGDTQYF. Here the CDR3 DNA reads TGCAGTGCTCCGAACCAGGGGGATACGCAGTATTTT.

In DNA, the CDR3 is TGCAGTTCTCCCTCGACGGGGACACTCACCGGGGAGCTGTTTTTT. Protein: CSSPSTGTLTGELFF. This chain links TRBV20-1 with TRBJ2-2; tentatively, D is TRBD1 (6 bases). Germline V gives CDR1 DFQATT, CDR2 SNEGSKA (reference sequence). The ends were cut back, 8 bases at V and 4 bases at J, with 20 bases in the middle. The length of the CDR3 is 15 residues.

This clonotype appeared a few times. This chain connects TRBV6-5 to TRBJ2-3, with 7 bases identical to TRBD2. This CDR3 is 13 amino acids long. Losses at the gene ends were 6 bases for V and 3 bases for J; bases not matched to a gene: 3. The germline gives CDR1 MNHEY, CDR2 SVGAGI. The CDR3 sequence is CASSGRRTDTQYF. CDR3 in DNA: TGTGCCAGCAGCGGGAGGAGGACAGATACGCAGTATTTT.

This clonotype appeared a few times. This chain connects TRBV12-3 or TRBV12-4 to TRBJ2-1; D call uncertain. This CDR3 contains 12 residues. V was cut by 3 bases and J by 9 bases, with 9 bases left in between. CDR3 in amino acids: CASSFSPVEQFF. CDR3 bases: TGTGCCAGCAGTTTCAGCCCCGTTGAGCAGTTCTTC.

The rearrangement uses TRBV5-1 and TRBJ2-3, with D unresolved. Looked up from germline, CDR1 is SGHRS and CDR2 is YFSETQ. The germline V and J ends were trimmed by 6 bases and 3 bases, with 11 bases remaining between them. There are 13 residues in the CDR3. CDR3 nucleotide sequence: TGCGCCAGCAACGAGCTTGCTACAGATACGCAGTATTTT. This codes for CASNELATDTQYF.

This rearrangement joins TRBV6-5 to TRBJ2-7, with 10 bases identical to TRBD1. Trimming at V came to 0 bases and at J to 1 base, leaving 3 bases not matched to a gene. From germline, CDR1 is MNHEY and CDR2 SVGAGI. The CDR3 totals 16 residues. The CDR3 bases are TGTGCCAGCAGTTACTCCGCGGACAGGGGGTCCTACGAGCAGTACTTC. Translated: CASSYSADRGSYEQYF.

The genes are TRBV20-1 and TRBJ2-7; D not certain. Trimming removed 3 bases at V and 3 bases at J, with 9 bases between. The germline gives CDR1 DFQATT, CDR2 SNEGSKA (reference sequence). The length of the CDR3 is 12 residues. The CDR3 here is CSARAENYEQYF. CDR3 in DNA: TGCAGTGCTAGGGCGGAGAACTACGAGCAGTACTTC.

The chain is built from TRBV7-2 and TRBJ2-2, with TRBD1 matching over 7 bases. Per germline, CDR1 SGHTA and CDR2 FQGNSA. Trimming removed 2 bases from V and 1 base from J; junction bases left unmatched: 4. CDR3 size: 16 residues. CDR3: CASSLTGQMNTGELFF. CDR3 nucleotide sequence: TGTGCCAGCAGCTTAACGGGACAGATGAACACCGGGGAGCTGTTTTTT.

The rearrangement links TRBV7-8 to TRBJ2-7; D remains unclear. Germline CDR1 SGHVS, CDR2 FQNEAQ. The V and J ends lost 3 bases and 4 bases respectively, with 13 bases between them. The CDR3 runs to 14 residues. In nucleotides, the CDR3 is TGTGCCAGCAGCTTTGTCCCACAGAGATACGAGCAGTACTTC. It encodes CASSFVPQRYEQYF. Complete variable domain (other parts from reference TRBV7-8 and TRBJ2-7): GAGVSQSPRYKVAKRGQDVALRCDPISGHVSLFWYQQALGQGPEFLTYFQNEAQLDKSGLPSDRFFAERPEGSVSTLKIQRTQQEDSAVYLCASSFVPQRYEQYFGPGTRLTVT.

The J gene is TRBJ2-5, the V gene TRBV14; D perhaps matches TRBD1 (5 bases). Trimming took off 1 base at V and 2 bases at J, with 11 bases between the two ends. Germline V gives CDR1 SGHDN, CDR2 FVKESK. CDR3 length: 15 residues. Written as DNA, the CDR3 is TGTGCCAGCAGCCAAGGTTGGGGCGGACAAGAGACCCAGTACTTC. Protein product: CASSQGWGGQETQYF. The full variable domain, in which reference TRBV14 and TRBJ2-5 provide the parts outside the CDR3, is EAGVTQFPSHSVIEKGQTVTLRCDPISGHDNLYWYRRVMGKEIKFLLHFVKESKQDESGMPNNRFLAERTGGTYSTLKVQPAELEDSGVYFCASSQGWGGQETQYFGPGTRLLVL.

This clonotype has only a few counts. The chain uses TRBV15 and TRBJ1-6; a weak D match, TRBD1 (5 bases). Germline V CDR1 and CDR2: LNHNV, YYDKDF (reference sequence). This CDR3 has 18 amino acids. Deletions cut 3 bases from V and 0 bases from J, with 15 bases between. The CDR3 DNA reads TGTGCCACCAGCAGCCAATACAGGAGAAGCTCCTATAATTCACCCCTCCACTTT. Translating gives CATSSQYRRSSYNSPLHF.

The rearrangement links TRBV27 to TRBJ2-3; possibly TRBD1 for D (6 bases). Looked up from germline, CDR1 is MNHEY and CDR2 is SMNVEV (reference sequence). The CDR3 length is 14 residues. V shed 5 bases and J shed 7 bases, with 16 bases lying between them. This CDR3 reads CASSPRTQGYTQYF. CDR3 DNA sequence: TGTGCCAGCAGTCCCCGGACCCAGGGGTATACGCAGTATTTT.

The sample holds a few counts of this clonotype. The gene calls are TRBV7-2 and TRBJ2-7; 9 positions agree with TRBD2. Trimming at V came to 5 bases and at J to 4 bases, leaving 9 bases not matched to a gene. Germline assignment: CDR1 SGHTA and CDR2 FQGNSA. CDR3 size: 15 residues. CDR3 in DNA: TGTGCCAGCAGCGAAGCTAGCGGGATTCAGTACGAGCAGTACTTC. Translation: CASSEASGIQYEQYF.